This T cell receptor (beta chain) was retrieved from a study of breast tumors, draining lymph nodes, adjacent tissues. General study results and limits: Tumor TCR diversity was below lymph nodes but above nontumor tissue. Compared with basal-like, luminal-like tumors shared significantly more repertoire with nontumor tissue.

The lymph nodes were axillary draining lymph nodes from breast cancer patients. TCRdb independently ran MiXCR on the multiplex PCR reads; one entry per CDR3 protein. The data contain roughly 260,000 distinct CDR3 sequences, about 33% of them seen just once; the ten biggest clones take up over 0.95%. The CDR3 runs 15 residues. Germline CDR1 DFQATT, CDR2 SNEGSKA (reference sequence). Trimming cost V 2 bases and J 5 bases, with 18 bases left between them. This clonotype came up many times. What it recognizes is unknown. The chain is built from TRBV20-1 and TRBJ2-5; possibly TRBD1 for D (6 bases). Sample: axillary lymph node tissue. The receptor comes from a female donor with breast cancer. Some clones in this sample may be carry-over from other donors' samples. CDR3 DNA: TGCAGTGCTAGACCTGGGACACCGGGTGCGGAGACCCAGTACTTC. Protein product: CSARPGTPGAETQYF.